Listed below are T cell receptor beta chains from one sample, sequenced in a study of cytomegalovirus exposure and HLA in healthy donors. The protocol was immunoSEQ multiplex PCR, while the TCRdb copy is restricted to in-frame clones and leaves out a portion. The sample has around 110,000 clones. What was sequenced was PBMCs. All receptors come from a man in his forties in good health and CMV-seropositive. Both conserved end residues are part of each CDR3. The D gene is left open where the match is weak.

j_call d_call v_call cdr3_nt cdr3_aa
TRBJ1-1 . TRBV10-3 TGTGCCATCAGTGAGCAGGGGAACACTGAAGCTTTCTTT CAISEQGNTEAFF
TRBJ1-2 . TRBV9 TGTGCCAGCAGCGTAGGGGGGGGGTCCTATGGCTACACCTTC CASSVGGGSYGYTF
TRBJ2-1 . TRBV19 TGTGCCAGTAGAGGGTCCGGGGGTTACAATGAGCAGTTCTTC CASRGSGGYNEQFF
TRBJ2-7 . TRBV25-1 TGTGCCAGCAGTGAACGCGGCGAGCAGTACTTC CASSERGEQYF
TRBJ2-7 . TRBV21-1 TGTGCCAGCAGCAAAGGAGATTTCCCCTACGAGCAGTACTTC CASSKGDFPYEQYF
TRBJ1-1 . TRBV7-2 TGTGCCAGCAGCCCAACCCTACAGAAGGAAAACACTGAAGCTTTCTTT CASSPTLQKENTEAFF
TRBJ1-3 . TRBV7-9 TGTGCCAGCAGTAATCCTGGAAACACCATATATTTT CASSNPGNTIYF
TRBJ1-2 . TRBV5-6 TGTGCCAGCAGCCTAACCGGGACTGAGGGTGGCTACACCTTC CASSLTGTEGGYTF
TRBJ1-1 . TRBV6-5 TGTGCCAGCAGTTACTCGATCGGGATTAACACTGAAGCTTTCTTT CASSYSIGINTEAFF
TRBJ1-5 . TRBV28 TGTGCCAGCAGTTTGGCAGGGGCCTTCAATCAGCCCCAGCATTTT CASSLAGAFNQPQHF
TRBJ2-5 . TRBV7-2 TGTGCCAGCAGCTTAGGAGGCCGGGGTGTGGAGACCCAGTACTTC CASSLGGRGVETQYF
TRBJ1-3 . TRBV6-6 TGTGCCAGCAGCGTTATTCCGGACTTCTCTGGAAACACCATATATTTT CASSVIPDFSGNTIYF
TRBJ2-7 TRBD1 TRBV7-9 TGTGCCAGCAGCCCCGTCTCAGGGGGAGTTCACGGGGAGCAGTACTTC CASSPVSGGVHGEQYF
TRBJ2-7 TRBD2 TRBV11-2 TGTGCCAGCAGCTTAGTGGAGCGGGATAGGTCCTACGAGCAGTACTTC CASSLVERDRSYEQYF
TRBJ2-7 . TRBV27 TGTGCCAGCAGTCCTCTACTAGGGTCCTACGAGCAGTACTTC CASSPLLGSYEQYF
TRBJ1-2 . TRBV10-3 TGTGCCATCAGTCGGGAAGGAGGGGACTATGGCTACACCTTC CAISREGGDYGYTF
TRBJ2-1 . TRBV11-1 TGTGCCAGCAGCTCTAGCTGGAGCTCCTACAATGAGCAGTTCTTC CASSSSWSSYNEQFF
TRBJ1-1 . TRBV10-3 TGTGCCATACCATGGCGGCCCGCGAGCACTGAAGCTTTCTTT CAIPWRPASTEAFF
TRBJ2-3 . TRBV9 TGTGCCAGCAGCGTGACTAGAAAAGATACGCAGTATTTT CASSVTRKDTQYF
TRBJ1-1 . TRBV14 TGTGCCAGCAGCCAAACGCGCGCGAGCTTGGACACTGAAGCTTTCTTT CASSQTRASLDTEAFF